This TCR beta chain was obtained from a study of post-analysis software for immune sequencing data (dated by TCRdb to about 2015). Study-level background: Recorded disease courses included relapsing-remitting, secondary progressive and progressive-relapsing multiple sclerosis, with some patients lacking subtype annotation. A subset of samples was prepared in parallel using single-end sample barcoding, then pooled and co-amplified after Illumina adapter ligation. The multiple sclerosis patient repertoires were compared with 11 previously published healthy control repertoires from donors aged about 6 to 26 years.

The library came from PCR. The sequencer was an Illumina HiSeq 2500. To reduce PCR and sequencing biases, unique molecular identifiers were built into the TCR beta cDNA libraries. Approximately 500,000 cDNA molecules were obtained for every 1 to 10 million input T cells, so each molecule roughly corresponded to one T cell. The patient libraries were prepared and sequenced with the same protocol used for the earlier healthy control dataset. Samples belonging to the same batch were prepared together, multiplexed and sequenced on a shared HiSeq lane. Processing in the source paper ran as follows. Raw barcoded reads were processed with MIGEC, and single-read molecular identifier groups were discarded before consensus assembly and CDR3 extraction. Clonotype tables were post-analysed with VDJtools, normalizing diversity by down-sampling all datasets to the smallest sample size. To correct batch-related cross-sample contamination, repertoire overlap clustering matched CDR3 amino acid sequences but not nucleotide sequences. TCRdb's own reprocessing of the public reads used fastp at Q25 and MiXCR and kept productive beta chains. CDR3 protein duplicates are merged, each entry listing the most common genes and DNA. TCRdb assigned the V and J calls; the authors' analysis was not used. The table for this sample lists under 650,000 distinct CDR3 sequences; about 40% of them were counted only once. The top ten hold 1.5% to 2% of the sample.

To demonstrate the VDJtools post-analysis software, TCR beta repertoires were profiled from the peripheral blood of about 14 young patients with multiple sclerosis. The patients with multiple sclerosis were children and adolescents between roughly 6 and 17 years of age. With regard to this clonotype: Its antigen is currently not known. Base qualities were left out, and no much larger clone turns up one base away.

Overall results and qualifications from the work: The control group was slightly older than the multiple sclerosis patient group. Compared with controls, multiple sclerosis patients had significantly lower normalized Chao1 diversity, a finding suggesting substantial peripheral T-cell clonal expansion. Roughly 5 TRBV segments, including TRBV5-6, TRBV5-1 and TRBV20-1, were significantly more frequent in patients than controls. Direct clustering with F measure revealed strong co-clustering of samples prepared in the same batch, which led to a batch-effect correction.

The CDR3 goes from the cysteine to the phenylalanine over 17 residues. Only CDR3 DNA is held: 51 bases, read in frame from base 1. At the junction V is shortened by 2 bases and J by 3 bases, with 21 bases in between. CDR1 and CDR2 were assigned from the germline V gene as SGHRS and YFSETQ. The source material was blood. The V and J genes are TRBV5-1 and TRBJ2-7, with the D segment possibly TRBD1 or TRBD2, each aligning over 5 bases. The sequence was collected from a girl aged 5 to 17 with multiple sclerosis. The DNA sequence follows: TGCGCCAGCAGCTTAAGAGGGGCCGTGGGGTCCCACTACGAGCAGTACTTC. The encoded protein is CASSLRGAVGSHYEQYF.